This T cell receptor (beta chain) was retrieved from a study of blood T cell repertoires in COVID-19. Using immunoSEQ multiplex PCR, the repertoire was profiled, and TCRdb retains in-frame clones only, with some absent. This sample has 150,000 or so clones; around nine tenths occur once, and the top ten carry 0.5% to 0.6%. Germline V gene data show CDR1 as LGHNA and CDR2 as YNFKEQ. The V and J ends lost 4 bases and 6 bases, in that order; junction bases with no gene match: 9. This CDR3 is 14 amino acids long. Sequencing used peripheral blood. This TCR was sampled from a man aged 50 to 59 with acute or convalescent COVID-19. The V and J genes are TRBV4-2 and TRBJ2-7, with TRBD2 identical over 7 bases. CDR3 sequence reads: CASSRGGQAGEQYF. The CDR3 DNA follows: TGTGCCAGCAGCCGCGGGGGTCAGGCGGGCGAGCAGTACTTC.